The T cell receptor beta chain under discussion was sequenced for a study of control samples from healthy donors and cancer patients. The V segment lost 8 bases and the J segment 2 bases; nucleotides outside the gene matches: 7. Germline values: CDR1 LNHDA, CDR2 SQIVND (reference sequence). CDR3 length: 15 residues. This clone was recorded once. Clones were sequenced by immunoSEQ multiplex PCR, and TCRdb holds only the in-frame ones, with some missing. The data contain around 170,000 clones, nearly 90% of them seen just once; the ten biggest clones take up about 1.4%. Sample: blood. This chain joins TRBV19 and TRBJ2-1, with 9 bases that match TRBD2. The TCR sequence derives from a woman aged 45-65 years in good health. CDR3 loop: CASGASGNAYNEQFF. DNA of the CDR3: TGTGCCAGTGGGGCTAGCGGGAACGCCTACAATGAGCAGTTCTTC.